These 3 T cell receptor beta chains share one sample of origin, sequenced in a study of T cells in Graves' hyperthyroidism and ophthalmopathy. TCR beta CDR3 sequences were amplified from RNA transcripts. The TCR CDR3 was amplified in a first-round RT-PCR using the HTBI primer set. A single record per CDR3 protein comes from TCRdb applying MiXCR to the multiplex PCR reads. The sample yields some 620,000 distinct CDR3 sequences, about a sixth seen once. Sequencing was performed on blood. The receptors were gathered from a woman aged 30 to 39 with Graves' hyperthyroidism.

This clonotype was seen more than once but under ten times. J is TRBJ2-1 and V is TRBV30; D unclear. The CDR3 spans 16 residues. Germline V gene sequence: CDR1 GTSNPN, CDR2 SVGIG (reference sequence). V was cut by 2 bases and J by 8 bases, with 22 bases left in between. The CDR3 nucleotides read TGTGCCTGGAGTCGCCCGTATAGAAGGGCTATCGATGAGCAGTTCTTC. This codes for CAWSRPYRRAIDEQFF. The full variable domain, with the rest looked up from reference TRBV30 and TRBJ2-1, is SQTIHQWPATLVQPVGSPLSLECTVEGTSNPNLYWYRQAAGRGLQLLFYSVGIGQISSEVPQNLSASRPQDRQFILSSKKLLLSDSGFYLCAWSRPYRRAIDEQFFGPGTRLTVL.

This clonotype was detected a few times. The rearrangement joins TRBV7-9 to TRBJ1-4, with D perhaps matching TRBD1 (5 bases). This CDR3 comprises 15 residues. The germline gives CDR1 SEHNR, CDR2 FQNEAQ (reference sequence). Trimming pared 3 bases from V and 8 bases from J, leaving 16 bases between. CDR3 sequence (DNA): TGTGCCAGCAGCTTGGGGTTGGCAGGGACCGAAAAACTGTTTTTT. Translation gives CASSLGLAGTEKLFF.

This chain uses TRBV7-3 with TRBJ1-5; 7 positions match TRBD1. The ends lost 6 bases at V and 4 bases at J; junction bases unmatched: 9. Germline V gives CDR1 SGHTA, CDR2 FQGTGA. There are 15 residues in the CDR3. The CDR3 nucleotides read TGTGCCAGCAGAACAGGGGTGTCGGGGAATCAGCCCCAGCATTTT. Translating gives CASRTGVSGNQPQHF.